This record concerns one T cell receptor beta chain sequence. Naivety among CD8 cells was defined by CD45RO negativity and positive CCR7 selection, thereby excluding terminally differentiated effector memory CD45RA+ cells. This table comes from immunoSEQ multiplex PCR, and its TCRdb copy is limited to in-frame clones, with some not included. Of hundreds of thousands of clones listed, 90% to 97% are singletons. Germline V gene lookup returns CDR1 SEHNR and CDR2 FQNEAQ (reference sequence). V was cut by 1 base and J by 5 bases, with 11 bases left in between. CDR3 size: 14 residues. These data are taken from a study of shared clonotypes between healthy human individuals.

The TCR was taken from a young woman in good health. The V call is TRBV7-9, the J call TRBJ1-1; possible D gene TRBD1, 6 bases. Sequencing was carried out using naive CD8+ T cells sorted from blood. The CDR3 is CASSLVKGGTEAFF. The CDR3 coding sequence is TGTGCCAGCAGCTTAGTCAAGGGGGGTACTGAAGCTTTCTTT.